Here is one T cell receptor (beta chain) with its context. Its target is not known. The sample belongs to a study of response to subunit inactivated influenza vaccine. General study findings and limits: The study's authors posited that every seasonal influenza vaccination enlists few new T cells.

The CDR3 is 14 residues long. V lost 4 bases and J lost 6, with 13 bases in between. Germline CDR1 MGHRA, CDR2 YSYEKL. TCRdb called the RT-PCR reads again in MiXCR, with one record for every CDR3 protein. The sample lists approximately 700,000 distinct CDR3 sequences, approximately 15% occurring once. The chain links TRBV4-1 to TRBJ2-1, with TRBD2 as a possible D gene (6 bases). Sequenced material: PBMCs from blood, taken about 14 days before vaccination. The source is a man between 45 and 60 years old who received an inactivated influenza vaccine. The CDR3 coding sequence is TGCGCCAGCAGCCCAGTGGGGGGATCCAATGAGCAGTTCTTC. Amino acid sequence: CASSPVGGSNEQFF.